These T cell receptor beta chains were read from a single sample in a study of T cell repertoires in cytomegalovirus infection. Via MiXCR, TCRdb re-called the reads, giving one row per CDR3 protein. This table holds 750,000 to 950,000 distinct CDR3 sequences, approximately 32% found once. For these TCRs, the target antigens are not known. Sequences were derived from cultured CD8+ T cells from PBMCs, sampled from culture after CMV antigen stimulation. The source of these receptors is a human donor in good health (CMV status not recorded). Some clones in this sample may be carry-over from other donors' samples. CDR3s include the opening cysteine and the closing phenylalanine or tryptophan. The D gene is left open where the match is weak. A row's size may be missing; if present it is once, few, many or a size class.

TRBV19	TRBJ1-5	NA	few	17	TGTGCCAGCCTCGGACATCGCCCCCCATATAGCAATCAGCCCCAGCATTTT	CASLGHRPPYSNQPQHF
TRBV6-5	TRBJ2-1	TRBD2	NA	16	TGTGCCAGCAGTTACTCGTTCCTAGCGGCTAACAATGAGCAGTTCTTC	CASSYSFLAANNEQFF
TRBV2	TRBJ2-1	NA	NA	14	TGTGCCAGCAGTGAACCGTTGGACTACAATGAGCAGTTCTTC	CASSEPLDYNEQFF
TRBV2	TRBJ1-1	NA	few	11	TGTGCCACGGGGGGGCATTCTGAAGCTTTCTTT	CATGGHSEAFF
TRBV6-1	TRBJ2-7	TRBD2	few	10	TGTGCAGCGGGGACCTACGAGCAGTACTTC	CAAGTYEQYF
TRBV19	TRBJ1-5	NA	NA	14	TGTGCCAGTAGTGAGGGGTCGCGGCATCAGCCCCAGCATTTT	CASSEGSRHQPQHF
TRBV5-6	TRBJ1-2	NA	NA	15	TGTGCCAGCAGCTCAACAGGGTTGACTAACTATGGCTACACCTTC	CASSSTGLTNYGYTF
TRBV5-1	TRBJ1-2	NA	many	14	TGCGCCAGCAGCAGGTCCGAAGCTAACTATGGCTACACCTTC	CASSRSEANYGYTF
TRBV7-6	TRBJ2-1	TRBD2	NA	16	TGTGCCAGCAGCCCATATAGCGGGGGACTTTACAATGAGCAGTTCTTC	CASSPYSGGLYNEQFF
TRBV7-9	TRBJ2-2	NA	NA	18	TGTGCCAGCAGCTTAGGGGGGTCGGTCGAGGCGAACACCGGGGAGCTGTTTTTT	CASSLGGSVEANTGELFF